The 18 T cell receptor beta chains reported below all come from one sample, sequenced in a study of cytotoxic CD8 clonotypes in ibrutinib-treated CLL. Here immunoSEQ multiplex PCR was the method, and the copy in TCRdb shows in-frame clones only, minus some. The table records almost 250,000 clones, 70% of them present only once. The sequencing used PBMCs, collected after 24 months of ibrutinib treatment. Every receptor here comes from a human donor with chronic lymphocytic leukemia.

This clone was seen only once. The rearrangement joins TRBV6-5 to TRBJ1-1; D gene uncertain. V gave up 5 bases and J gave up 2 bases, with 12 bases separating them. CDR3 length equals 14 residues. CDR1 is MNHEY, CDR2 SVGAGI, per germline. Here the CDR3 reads CASSPTQVNTEAFF. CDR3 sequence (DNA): TGTGCCAGCAGTCCCACTCAGGTCAACACTGAAGCTTTCTTT.

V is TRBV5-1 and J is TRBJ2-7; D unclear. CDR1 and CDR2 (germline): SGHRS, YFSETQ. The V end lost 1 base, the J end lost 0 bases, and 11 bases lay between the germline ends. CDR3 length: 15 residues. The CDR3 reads CASSLMTFSSYEQYF. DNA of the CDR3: TGCGCCAGCAGCTTGATGACGTTCAGCTCCTACGAGCAGTACTTC.

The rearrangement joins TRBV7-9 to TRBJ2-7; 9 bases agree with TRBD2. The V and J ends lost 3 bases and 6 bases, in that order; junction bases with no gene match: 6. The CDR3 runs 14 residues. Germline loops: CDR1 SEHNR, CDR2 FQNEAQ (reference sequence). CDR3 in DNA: TGTGCCAGCAGCTTCCTAGCGGGATCGGGCGAGCAGTACTTC. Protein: CASSFLAGSGEQYF.

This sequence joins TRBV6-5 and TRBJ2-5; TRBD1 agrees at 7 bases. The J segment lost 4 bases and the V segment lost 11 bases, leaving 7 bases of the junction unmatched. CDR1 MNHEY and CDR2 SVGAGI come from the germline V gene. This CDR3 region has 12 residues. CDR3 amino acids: CAASEGAETQYF. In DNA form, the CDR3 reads TGTGCCGCCTCTGAGGGGGCAGAGACCCAGTACTTC.

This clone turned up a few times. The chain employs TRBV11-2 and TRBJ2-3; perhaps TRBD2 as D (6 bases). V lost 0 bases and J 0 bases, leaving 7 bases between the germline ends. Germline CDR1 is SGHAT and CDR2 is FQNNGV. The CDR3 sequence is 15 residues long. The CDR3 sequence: CASSLDGTSTDTQYF. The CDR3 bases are TGTGCCAGCAGCTTAGACGGGACTAGCACAGATACGCAGTATTTT.

The CDR3 DNA sequence: TGTGCCAGCAGTGGTAGCGGATCGAACTACAATGAGCAGTTCTTC. It specifies CASSGSGSNYNEQFF. V gene TRBV25-1 combines with J gene TRBJ2-1; tentative D call: TRBD2 (6 bases). Germline CDR1 MGHDK, CDR2 SYGVNS. Trimming left V 4 bases short and J 3 bases short, with 13 bases between. The length of the CDR3 is 15 residues.

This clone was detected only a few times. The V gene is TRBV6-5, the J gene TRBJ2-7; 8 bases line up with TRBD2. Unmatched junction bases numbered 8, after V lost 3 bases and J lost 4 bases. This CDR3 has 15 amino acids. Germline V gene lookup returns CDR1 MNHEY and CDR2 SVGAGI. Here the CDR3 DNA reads TGTGCCAGCAGTTATTTAACTAGCGGAAAGTACGAGCAGTACTTC. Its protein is CASSYLTSGKYEQYF.

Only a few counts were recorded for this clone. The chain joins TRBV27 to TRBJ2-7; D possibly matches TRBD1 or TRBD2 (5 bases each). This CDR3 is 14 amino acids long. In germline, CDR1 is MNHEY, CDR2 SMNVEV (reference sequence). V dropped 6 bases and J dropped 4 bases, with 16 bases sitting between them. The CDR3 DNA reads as TGTGCCAGCAGGATGATGGGACGGGCTTACGAGCAGTACTTC. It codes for CASRMMGRAYEQYF.

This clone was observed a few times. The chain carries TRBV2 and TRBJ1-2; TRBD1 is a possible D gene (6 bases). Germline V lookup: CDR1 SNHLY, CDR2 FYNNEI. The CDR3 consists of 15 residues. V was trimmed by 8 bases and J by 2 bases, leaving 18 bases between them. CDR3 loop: CASGVIQGRNYGYTF. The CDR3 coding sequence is TGTGCCAGCGGCGTCATACAGGGAAGGAACTATGGCTACACCTTC.

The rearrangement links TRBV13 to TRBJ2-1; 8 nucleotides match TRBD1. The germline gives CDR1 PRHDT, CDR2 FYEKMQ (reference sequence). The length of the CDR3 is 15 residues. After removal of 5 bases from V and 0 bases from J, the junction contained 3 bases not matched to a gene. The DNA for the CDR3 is TGTGCCAGCAGCCTGACAGGGGACTCCTACAATGAGCAGTTCTTC. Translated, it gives CASSLTGDSYNEQFF.

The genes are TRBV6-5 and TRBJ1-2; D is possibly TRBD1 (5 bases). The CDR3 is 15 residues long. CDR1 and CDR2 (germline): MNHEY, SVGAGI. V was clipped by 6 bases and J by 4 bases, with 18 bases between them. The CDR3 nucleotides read TGTGCCAGCAGCTTCAAACGGGACGGCGTCTATGGCTACACCTTC. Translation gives CASSFKRDGVYGYTF.

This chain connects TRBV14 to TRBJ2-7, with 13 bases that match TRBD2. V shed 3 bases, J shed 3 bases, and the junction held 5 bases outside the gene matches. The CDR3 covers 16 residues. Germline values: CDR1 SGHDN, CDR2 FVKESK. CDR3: CASSQTSGRSYYEQYF. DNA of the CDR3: TGTGCCAGCAGCCAGACTAGCGGGAGGTCATACTACGAGCAGTACTTC.

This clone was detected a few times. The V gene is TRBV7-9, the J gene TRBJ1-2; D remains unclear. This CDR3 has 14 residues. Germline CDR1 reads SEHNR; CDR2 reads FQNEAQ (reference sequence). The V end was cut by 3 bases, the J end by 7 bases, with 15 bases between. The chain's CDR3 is CASSFLTQLGGYTF. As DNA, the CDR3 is TGTGCCAGCAGCTTCCTCACGCAGCTCGGTGGCTACACCTTC.

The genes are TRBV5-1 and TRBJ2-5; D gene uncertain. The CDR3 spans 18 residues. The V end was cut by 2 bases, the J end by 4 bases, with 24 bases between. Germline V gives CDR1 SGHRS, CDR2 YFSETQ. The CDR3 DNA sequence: TGCGCCAGCAGCTTTCCCTCCGAAGGCCTCACGTTCAGAGAGACCCAGTACTTC. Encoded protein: CASSFPSEGLTFRETQYF.

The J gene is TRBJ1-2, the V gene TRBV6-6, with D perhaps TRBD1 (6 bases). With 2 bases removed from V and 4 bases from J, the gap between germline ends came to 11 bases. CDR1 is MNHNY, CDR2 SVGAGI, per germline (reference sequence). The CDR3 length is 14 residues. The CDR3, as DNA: TGTGCCAGCAGTTACGAAGGGGGACTCTATGGCTACACCTTC. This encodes CASSYEGGLYGYTF.

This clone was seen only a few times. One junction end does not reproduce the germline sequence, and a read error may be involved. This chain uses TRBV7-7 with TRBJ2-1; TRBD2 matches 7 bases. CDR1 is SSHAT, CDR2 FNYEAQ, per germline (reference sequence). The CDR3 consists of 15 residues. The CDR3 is CASSPLAESYNEQFF. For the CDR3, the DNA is TGTGCTAGCAGCCCTCTAGCGGAATCCTACAATGAGCAGTTCTTC.

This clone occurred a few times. Written as DNA, the CDR3 is TGTGCCAGCTCACCGCAGACAGGTCAAGAGACCCAGTACTTC. Protein: CASSPQTGQETQYF. The gene calls are TRBV18 and TRBJ2-5; D may be TRBD1 (6 bases). CDR3 length: 14 amino acids. V was trimmed by 3 bases and J by 2 bases, leaving 10 bases between them. Germline values: CDR1 KGHSH, CDR2 LQKENI.

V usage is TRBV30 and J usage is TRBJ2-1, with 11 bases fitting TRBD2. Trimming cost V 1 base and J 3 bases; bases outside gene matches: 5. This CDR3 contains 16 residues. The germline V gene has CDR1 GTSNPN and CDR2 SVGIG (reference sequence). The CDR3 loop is CAWSAGTSGYYNEQFF. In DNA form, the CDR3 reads TGTGCCTGGAGTGCTGGGACTAGCGGATACTACAATGAGCAGTTCTTC.